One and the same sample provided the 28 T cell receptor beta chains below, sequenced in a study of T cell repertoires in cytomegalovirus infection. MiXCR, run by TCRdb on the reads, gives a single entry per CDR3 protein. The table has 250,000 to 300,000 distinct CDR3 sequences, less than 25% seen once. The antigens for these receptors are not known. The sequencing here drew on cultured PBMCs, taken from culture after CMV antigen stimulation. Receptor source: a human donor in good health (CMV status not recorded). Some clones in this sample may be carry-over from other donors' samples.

The CDR3: CASSSERPQYF. The CDR3 DNA reads TGTGCCAGCAGCTCAGAGAGGCCCCAGTACTTC. The chain joins TRBV7-3 to TRBJ2-5; D gene ambiguous. This CDR3 contains 11 residues. V was clipped by 4 bases and J by 9 bases, with 9 bases between them. CDR1 and CDR2 (germline): SGHTA, FQGTGA.

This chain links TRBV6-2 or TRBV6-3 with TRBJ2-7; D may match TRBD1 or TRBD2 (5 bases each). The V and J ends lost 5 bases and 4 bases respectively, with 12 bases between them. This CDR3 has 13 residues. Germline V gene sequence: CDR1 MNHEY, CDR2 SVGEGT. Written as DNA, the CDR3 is TGTGCCAGCAGTAGACAGTCGGGATACGAGCAGTACTTC. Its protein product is CASSRQSGYEQYF.

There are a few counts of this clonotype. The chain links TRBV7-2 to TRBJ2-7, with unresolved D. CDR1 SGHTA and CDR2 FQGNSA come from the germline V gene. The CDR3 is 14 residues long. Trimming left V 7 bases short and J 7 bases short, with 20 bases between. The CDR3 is CASTPSPLSGEQYF. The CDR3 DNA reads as TGTGCCAGCACTCCTTCCCCCCTCTCTGGGGAGCAGTACTTC.

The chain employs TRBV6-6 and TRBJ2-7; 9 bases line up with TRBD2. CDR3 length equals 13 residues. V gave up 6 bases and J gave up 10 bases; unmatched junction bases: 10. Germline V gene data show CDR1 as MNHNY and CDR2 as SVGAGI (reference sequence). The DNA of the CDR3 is TGTGCCAGCAGACCCAGGCGGGAGGGTGCTCAGTACTTC. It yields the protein CASRPRREGAQYF.

CDR3 bases: TGCGCCAGCAGCCAAGATCCGGCGGGGACAGATACGCAGTATTTT. The encoded protein is CASSQDPAGTDTQYF. The rearrangement joins TRBV4-3 to TRBJ2-3, with a possible D match to TRBD2 (6 bases). Germline V lookup: CDR1 LGHNA, CDR2 YSLEER. Trimming took off 0 bases at V and 3 bases at J, with 10 bases between the two ends. The CDR3 covers 15 residues.

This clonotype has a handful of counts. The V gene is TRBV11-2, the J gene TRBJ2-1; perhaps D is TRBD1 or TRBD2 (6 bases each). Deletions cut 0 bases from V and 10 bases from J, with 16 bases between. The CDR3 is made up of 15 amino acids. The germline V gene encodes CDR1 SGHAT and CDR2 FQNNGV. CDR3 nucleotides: TGTGCCAGCAGCTTAGAACGAGGAGGGGGGCGCGAGCAGTTCTTC. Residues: CASSLERGGGREQFF.

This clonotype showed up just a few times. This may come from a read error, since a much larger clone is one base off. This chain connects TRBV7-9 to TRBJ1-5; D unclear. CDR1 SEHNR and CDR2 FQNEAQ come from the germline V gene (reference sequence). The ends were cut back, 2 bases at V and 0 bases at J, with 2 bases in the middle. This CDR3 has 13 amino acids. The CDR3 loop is CASSLHSNQPQHF. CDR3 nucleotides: TGTGCCAGCAGCTTACATAGCAATCAGCCCCAGCATTTT.

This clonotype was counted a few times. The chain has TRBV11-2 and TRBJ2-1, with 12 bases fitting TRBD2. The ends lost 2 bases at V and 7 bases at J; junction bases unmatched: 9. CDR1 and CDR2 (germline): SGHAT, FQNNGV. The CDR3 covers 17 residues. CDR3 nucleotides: TGTGCCAGCAGCTTATACTGGAGGACTAGCGGGATAAATGAGCAGTTCTTC. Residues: CASSLYWRTSGINEQFF.

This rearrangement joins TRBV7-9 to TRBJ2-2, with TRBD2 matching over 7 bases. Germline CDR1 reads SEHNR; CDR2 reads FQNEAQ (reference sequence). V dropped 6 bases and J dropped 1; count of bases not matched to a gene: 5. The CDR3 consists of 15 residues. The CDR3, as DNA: TGTGCCAGCAGTTCTAGCGGAGAGAACACCGGGGAGCTGTTTTTT. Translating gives CASSSSGENTGELFF.

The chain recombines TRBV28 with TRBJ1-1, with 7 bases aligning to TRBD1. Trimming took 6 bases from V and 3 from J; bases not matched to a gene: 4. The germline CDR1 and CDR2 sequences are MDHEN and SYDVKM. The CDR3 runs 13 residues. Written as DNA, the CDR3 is TGTGCCAGCAGCGACGGGACAGACACTGAAGCTTTCTTT. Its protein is CASSDGTDTEAFF. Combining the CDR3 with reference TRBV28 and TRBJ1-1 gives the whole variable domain DVKVTQSSRYLVKRTGEKVFLECVQDMDHENMFWYRQDPGLGLRLIYFSYDVKMKEKGDIPEGYSVSREKKERFSLILESASTNQTSMYLCASSDGTDTEAFFGQGTRLTVV.

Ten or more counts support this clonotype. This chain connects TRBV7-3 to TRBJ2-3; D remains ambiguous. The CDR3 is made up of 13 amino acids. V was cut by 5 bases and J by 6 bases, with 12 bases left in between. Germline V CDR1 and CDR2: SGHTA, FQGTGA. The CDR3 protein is CASSPDSPDTQYF. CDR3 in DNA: TGTGCCAGCAGCCCCGATTCCCCGGATACGCAGTATTTT.

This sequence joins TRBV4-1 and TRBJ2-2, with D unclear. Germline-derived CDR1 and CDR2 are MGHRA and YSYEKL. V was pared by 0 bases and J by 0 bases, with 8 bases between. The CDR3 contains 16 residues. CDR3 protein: CASSQEPGPNTGELFF. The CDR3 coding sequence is TGCGCCAGCAGCCAAGAACCGGGTCCGAACACCGGGGAGCTGTTTTTT.

The CDR3 coding sequence is TGTGCCAGCAGTGACGGGCAGTATAGCAATCAGCCCCAGCATTTT. Protein: CASSDGQYSNQPQHF. The rearrangement uses TRBV27 and TRBJ1-5, with D uncertain. This CDR3 contains 15 residues. V was pared by 5 bases and J by 0 bases, with 11 bases between. Germline CDR1 and CDR2: MNHEY and SMNVEV (reference sequence).

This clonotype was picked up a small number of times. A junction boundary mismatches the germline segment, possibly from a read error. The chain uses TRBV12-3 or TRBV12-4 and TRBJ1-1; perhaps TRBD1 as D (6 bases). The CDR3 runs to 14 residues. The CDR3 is CASRLGGTSTEAFF. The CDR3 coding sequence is TGTGCCAGCCGTTTAGGGGGTACGAGCACTGAAGCTTTCTTT.

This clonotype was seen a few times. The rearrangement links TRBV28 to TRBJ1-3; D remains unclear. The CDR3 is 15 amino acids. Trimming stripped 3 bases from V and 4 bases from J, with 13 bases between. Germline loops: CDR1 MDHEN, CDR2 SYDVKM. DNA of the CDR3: TGTGCCAGCAGTTTCCCCGGGTCGGGAGGAAACACCATATATTTT. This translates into CASSFPGSGGNTIYF.

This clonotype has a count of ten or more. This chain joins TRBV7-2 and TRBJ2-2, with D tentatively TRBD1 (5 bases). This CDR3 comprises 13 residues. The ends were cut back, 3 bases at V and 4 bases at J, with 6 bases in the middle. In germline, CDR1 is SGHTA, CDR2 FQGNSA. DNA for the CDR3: TGTGCCAGCAGCTTCGACAGCACCGGGGAGCTGTTTTTT. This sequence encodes CASSFDSTGELFF.

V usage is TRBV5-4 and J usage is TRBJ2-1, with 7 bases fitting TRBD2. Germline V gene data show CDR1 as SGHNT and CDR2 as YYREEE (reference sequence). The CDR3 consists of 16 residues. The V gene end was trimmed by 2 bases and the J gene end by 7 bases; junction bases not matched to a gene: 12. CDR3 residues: CASSFPRGRSKNEQFF. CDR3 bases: TGTGCCAGCAGCTTTCCTCGCGGGAGATCTAAGAATGAGCAGTTCTTC.

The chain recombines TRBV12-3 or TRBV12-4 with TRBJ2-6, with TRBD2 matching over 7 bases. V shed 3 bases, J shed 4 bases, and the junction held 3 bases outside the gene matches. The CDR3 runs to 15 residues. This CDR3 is CASSFAGVGANVLTF. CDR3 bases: TGTGCCAGCAGTTTCGCGGGGGTCGGGGCCAACGTCCTGACTTTC.

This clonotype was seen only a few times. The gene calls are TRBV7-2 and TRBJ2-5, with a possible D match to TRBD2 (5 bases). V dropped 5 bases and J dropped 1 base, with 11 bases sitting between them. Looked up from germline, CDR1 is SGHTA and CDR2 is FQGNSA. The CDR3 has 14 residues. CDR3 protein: CASSPGGGQETQYF. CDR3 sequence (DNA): TGTGCCAGCAGCCCCGGAGGCGGCCAAGAGACCCAGTACTTC.

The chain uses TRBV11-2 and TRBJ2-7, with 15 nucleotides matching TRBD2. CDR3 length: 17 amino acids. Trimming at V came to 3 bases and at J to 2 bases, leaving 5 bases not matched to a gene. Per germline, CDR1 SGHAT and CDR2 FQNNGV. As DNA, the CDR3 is TGTGCCAGCAGCTTCGGGACTAGCGGGAGGCTTACCTACGAGCAGTACTTC. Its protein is CASSFGTSGRLTYEQYF.

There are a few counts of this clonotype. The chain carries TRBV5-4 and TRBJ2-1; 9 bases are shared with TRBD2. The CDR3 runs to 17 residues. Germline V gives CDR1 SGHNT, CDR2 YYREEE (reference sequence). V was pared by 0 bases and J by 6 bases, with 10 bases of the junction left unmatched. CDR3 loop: CASSLGLAAGGGNEQFF. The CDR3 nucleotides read TGTGCCAGCAGCTTGGGACTAGCGGCAGGTGGGGGCAATGAGCAGTTCTTC.

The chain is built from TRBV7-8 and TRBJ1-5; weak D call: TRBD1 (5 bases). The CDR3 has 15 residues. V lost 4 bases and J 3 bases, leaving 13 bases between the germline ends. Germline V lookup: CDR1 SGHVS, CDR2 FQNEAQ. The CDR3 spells CASSSVQGFNQPQHF. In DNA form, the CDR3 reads TGTGCCAGCAGCTCCGTCCAGGGATTCAATCAGCCCCAGCATTTT. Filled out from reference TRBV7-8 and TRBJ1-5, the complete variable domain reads GAGVSQSPRYKVAKRGQDVALRCDPISGHVSLFWYQQALGQGPEFLTYFQNEAQLDKSGLPSDRFFAERPEGSVSTLKIQRTQQEDSAVYLCASSSVQGFNQPQHFGDGTRLSIL.

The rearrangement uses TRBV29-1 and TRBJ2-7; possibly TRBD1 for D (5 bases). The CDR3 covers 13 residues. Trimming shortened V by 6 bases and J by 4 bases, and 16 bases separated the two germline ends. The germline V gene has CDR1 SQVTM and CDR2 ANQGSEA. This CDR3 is CSVRRRGVYEQYF. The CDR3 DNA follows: TGCAGCGTGAGGCGAAGGGGCGTTTACGAGCAGTACTTC.

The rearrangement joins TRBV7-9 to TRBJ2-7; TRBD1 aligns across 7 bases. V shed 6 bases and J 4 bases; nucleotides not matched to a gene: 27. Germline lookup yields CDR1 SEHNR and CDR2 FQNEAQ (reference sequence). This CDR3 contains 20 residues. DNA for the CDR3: TGTGCCAGCAGTTTAATTCAGGACAGGAGGCAGACTGGAGAGGGTTACGAGCAGTACTTC. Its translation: CASSLIQDRRQTGEGYEQYF. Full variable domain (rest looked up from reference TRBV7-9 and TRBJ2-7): DTGVSQNPRHKITKRGQNVTFRCDPISEHNRLYWYRQTLGQGPEFLTYFQNEAQLEKSRLLSDRFSAERPKGSFSTLEIQRTEQGDSAMYLCASSLIQDRRQTGEGYEQYFGPGTRLTVT.

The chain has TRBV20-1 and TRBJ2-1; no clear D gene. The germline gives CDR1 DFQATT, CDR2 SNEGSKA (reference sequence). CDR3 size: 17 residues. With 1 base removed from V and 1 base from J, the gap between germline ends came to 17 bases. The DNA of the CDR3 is TGCAGTGCTAGAGTCCCCACGCCAGTCAGTTCCTACAATGAGCAGTTCTTC. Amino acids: CSARVPTPVSSYNEQFF.

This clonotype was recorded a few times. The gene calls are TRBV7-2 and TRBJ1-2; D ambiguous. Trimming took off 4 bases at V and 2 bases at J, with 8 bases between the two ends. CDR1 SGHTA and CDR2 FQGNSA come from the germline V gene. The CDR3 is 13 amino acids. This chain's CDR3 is CASSSPGNYGYTF. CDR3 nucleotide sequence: TGTGCCAGCAGCTCTCCCGGCAACTATGGCTACACCTTC.

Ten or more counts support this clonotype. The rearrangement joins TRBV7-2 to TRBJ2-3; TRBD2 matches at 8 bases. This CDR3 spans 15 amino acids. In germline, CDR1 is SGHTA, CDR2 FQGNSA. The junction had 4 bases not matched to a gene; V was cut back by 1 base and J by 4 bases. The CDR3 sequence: CASSLGAGGADTQYF. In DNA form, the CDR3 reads TGTGCCAGCAGCTTAGGGGCCGGGGGGGCAGATACGCAGTATTTT.

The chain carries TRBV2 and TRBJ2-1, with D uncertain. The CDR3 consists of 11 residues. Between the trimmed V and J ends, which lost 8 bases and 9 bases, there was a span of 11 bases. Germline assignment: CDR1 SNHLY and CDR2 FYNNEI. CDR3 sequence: CASREDGEQFF. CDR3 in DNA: TGTGCCAGCCGCGAGGACGGTGAGCAGTTCTTC.